Shown below are 13 T cell receptor beta chains from a single sample sequenced in a study of sequential checkpoint blockade in melanoma. Method: immunoSEQ multiplex PCR; TCRdb's copy keeps in-frame clones and lacks some. The sample has approximately 3,000 clones, about a fifth seen once. Sample treatment: randomized to nivolumab then ipilimumab (arm A) or the reverse (arm B). The sample here was tumor tissue (inferred from file names), taken from a patient given nivolumab and ipilimumab in sequence. Receptors were obtained from a human donor with melanoma.

V usage is TRBV9 and J usage is TRBJ1-3; D unclear. CDR1 and CDR2 from the germline V gene are SGDLS and YYNGEE. V lost 0 bases, J lost 4 bases, and 5 bases lay in between. The CDR3 spans 13 residues. CDR3 sequence: CASSVVTGNTIYF. The DNA of the CDR3 is TGTGCCAGCAGCGTAGTTACGGGAAACACCATATATTTT.

By share, this clone counts as medium-sized. This rearrangement joins TRBV11-3 to TRBJ2-5; D possibly corresponds to TRBD2 (5 bases). From germline, CDR1 is SGHNT and CDR2 YENEEA. This CDR3 is 14 amino acids long. The V end lost 3 bases, the J end lost 0 bases, and 8 bases lay between the germline ends. CDR3 protein: CASSLMDYQETQYF. The CDR3 bases are TGTGCCAGCAGCTTGATGGACTACCAAGAGACCCAGTACTTC.

This clone occurred a few times. One end of the junction is discordant with germline, which a read error may explain. V and J are TRBV6-8 and TRBJ1-1, with 9 bases lining up with TRBD1. The CDR3 is made up of 13 amino acids. Germline V gives CDR1 MNHGY, CDR2 SAAAGT. Here the CDR3 reads CAISGQGTPRAFF. CDR3 bases: TGTGCCATCAGTGGACAGGGGACCCCGAGGGCTTTCTTT.

This clone was found a few times. DNA of the CDR3: TGTGCCAGCTCACCCGGACCTAACTATGGCTACACCTTC. This sequence encodes CASSPGPNYGYTF. This rearrangement joins TRBV18 to TRBJ1-2; D not certain. Looked up from germline, CDR1 is KGHSH and CDR2 is LQKENI. The CDR3 runs to 13 residues. The V gene lost 3 bases and the J gene lost 0 bases, with 5 bases spanning the gap.

The rearrangement uses TRBV6-8 and TRBJ1-2; the match to TRBD1 covers 7 bases. The germline CDR1 and CDR2 sequences are MNHGY and SAAAGT. This CDR3 spans 17 amino acids. The trim removed 5 bases at V and 4 bases at J, leaving 16 bases unmatched. The CDR3 reads CASSGTGVSHLFYGYTF. The CDR3 DNA sequence: TGTGCCAGCAGTGGAACAGGGGTCTCCCACCTATTCTATGGCTACACCTTC.

The CDR3 DNA reads TGTGCCAGTAAATTAGAGCCCAAGGGGACCGGGGAGCTGTTTTTT. Its protein product is CASKLEPKGTGELFF. V and J are TRBV19 and TRBJ2-2; D possibly corresponds to TRBD1 (5 bases). CDR1 is LNHDA, CDR2 SQIVND, per germline (reference sequence). Trimming pared 7 bases from V and 5 bases from J, leaving 17 bases between. The CDR3 loop spans 15 amino acids.

V gene TRBV29-1 combines with J gene TRBJ2-1; TRBD1 agrees at 7 bases. V was clipped by 7 bases and J by 7 bases; unmatched bases: 7. CDR1 is SQVTM, CDR2 ANQGSEA, per germline. The CDR3 is made up of 12 amino acids. The CDR3 reads CSATRGQNEQFF. CDR3 coding DNA: TGCAGCGCTACCCGGGGACAGAATGAGCAGTTCTTC.

The chain links TRBV19 to TRBJ1-1; D is uncertain. CDR1 LNHDA and CDR2 SQIVND come from the germline V gene (reference sequence). Trimming removed 7 bases from V and 5 bases from J, with 17 bases in between. This CDR3 contains 14 residues. Here the CDR3 DNA reads TGTGCCAGTATGTTCCCCCGGCGGGAAACTGAAGCTTTCTTT. Amino acid sequence: CASMFPRRETEAFF.

By share of the sample, this clone is medium-sized. V is TRBV23-1 and J is TRBJ1-1; D might be TRBD1 (6 bases). TRBV23-1 is identified as an open reading frame with a role that is uncertain. This CDR3 is built from 15 residues. The germline V and J ends were trimmed by 6 bases and 5 bases, with 19 bases remaining between them. CDR3: CASSQVRDIETEAFF. The CDR3 region has the DNA TGCGCCAGCAGCCAAGTGCGGGACATCGAAACTGAAGCTTTCTTT.

This clone was observed a few times. V usage is TRBV6-8 and J usage is TRBJ2-5; D tentatively fits TRBD1 or TRBD2 (6 bases each). This CDR3 comprises 14 residues. Per the germline V gene, CDR1 is MNHGY and CDR2 is SAAAGT. With 2 bases removed from V and 2 bases from J, the gap between germline ends came to 9 bases. CDR3 amino acids: CASSYEGGQETQYF. CDR3 coding DNA: TGTGCCAGCAGTTACGAGGGGGGTCAAGAGACCCAGTACTTC.

The chain couples TRBV9 to TRBJ2-2, with D perhaps assigned TRBD1 or TRBD2 (5 bases each). The germline CDR1 and CDR2 sequences are SGDLS and YYNGEE. Trimming took off 2 bases at V and 5 bases at J, with 13 bases between the two ends. The CDR3 extends over 15 amino acids. The chain's CDR3 is CASSVGASRTGELFF. CDR3 bases: TGTGCCAGCAGCGTTGGGGCTAGCAGGACCGGGGAGCTGTTTTTT. Based on the CDR3 plus reference TRBV9 and TRBJ2-2, the full variable domain is DSGVTQTPKHLITATGQRVTLRCSPRSGDLSVYWYQQSLDQGLQFLIQYYNGEERAKGNILERFSAQQFPDLHSELNLSSLELGDSALYFCASSVGASRTGELFFGEGSRLTVL.

This chain uses TRBV28 with TRBJ2-7; 13 bases match TRBD2. Trimming took 4 bases from V and 5 from J; bases not matched to a gene: 5. The CDR3 consists of 15 residues. Germline V lookup: CDR1 MDHEN, CDR2 SYDVKM. CDR3 amino acids: CASSWTSGGQDEQYF. The DNA of the CDR3 is TGTGCCAGCAGTTGGACTAGCGGGGGACAAGACGAGCAGTACTTC.

The chain is built from TRBV29-1 and TRBJ2-3, with TRBD1 matching 9 bases. The CDR3 extends over 14 amino acids. V was pared by 4 bases and J by 3 bases, with 5 bases of the junction left unmatched. Per germline, CDR1 SQVTM and CDR2 ANQGSEA. The DNA of the CDR3 is TGCAGCGTTGGACAGGGGGAGGCAACAGATACGCAGTATTTT. Its translation is CSVGQGEATDTQYF.